The 3 T cell receptor beta chains listed next were all sequenced from one sample in a study of neurological immune-mediated disorders. TCRdb itself ran the 5' RACE reads through MiXCR, one entry per CDR3 protein. The sample includes some 29,000 distinct CDR3 sequences, 5% to 8% of them seen just once. The sample consisted of PBMCs. The receptors shown here come from a woman between 45 and 60 years old in good health.

In its sample, this clonotype was seen many times. V and J are TRBV24-1 and TRBJ2-1, with 9 bases identical to TRBD2. Germline CDR1 reads KGHDR; CDR2 reads SFDVKD. CDR3 length: 16 amino acids. Trimming cost V 5 bases and J 1 base; bases outside gene matches: 5. The CDR3 DNA sequence: TGTGCCACCAGTGGTGGACTAGCGCAGTCCTACAATGAGCAGTTCTTC. This gives the protein CATSGGLAQSYNEQFF.

In its sample, this clonotype was seen many times. The chain carries TRBV7-8 and TRBJ2-3; no clear D gene. V was trimmed by 5 bases and J by 6 bases, leaving 9 bases between them. The CDR3 runs to 12 residues. Germline CDR1 reads SGHVS; CDR2 reads FQNEAQ. In nucleotides, the CDR3 is TGTGCCAGCAGCCCGAACTGGGATACGCAGTATTTT. Residues: CASSPNWDTQYF.

This clonotype was found many times. The rearrangement links TRBV20-1 to TRBJ2-7; D gene ambiguous. Per the germline V gene, CDR1 is DFQATT and CDR2 is SNEGSKA (reference sequence). The CDR3 is made up of 12 amino acids. The V gene lost 7 bases and the J gene lost 5 bases, with 15 bases spanning the gap. The CDR3 spells CSVPHSTNEQYF. The CDR3, as DNA: TGCAGTGTACCGCACAGTACCAACGAGCAGTACTTC.